The rows below give T cell receptor beta chains drawn from one sample of a study of regulatory T cells in long-lasting Graves disease. TCRdb reprocessed the multiplex PCR reads via MiXCR and lists one record per CDR3 protein. The repertoire consists of under 450,000 distinct CDR3 sequences, with around a quarter occurring once and the leading ten covering approximately 26%. Here the sequenced sample was peripheral blood mononuclear cells (PBMCs), taken when the disease was refractory, from a patient treated with antithyroid drugs. The receptors shown here come from a female donor with Graves disease. Both conserved end residues are part of each CDR3. The order of the fields is V gene, D gene, J gene, clone size, CDR3 protein, CDR3 DNA. A D gene is named only where the DNA matches it firmly. Not all rows give a size; the values are once, few, many and, for expanded clones, a class.

>TRBV10-3|TRBD2|TRBJ2-2|.
CAISEGIAGGRYFGELFF
TGTGCCATCAGTGAGGGGATAGCGGGAGGCAGGTACTTCGGGGAGCTGTTTTTT
>TRBV7-9|.|TRBJ2-7|.
CASSGPGHSYEQYF
TGTGCCAGCAGCGGGCCAGGACACTCCTACGAGCAGTACTTC
>TRBV27|.|TRBJ2-2|few
CASSLFGRGNTGELFF
TGTGCCAGCAGTTTATTCGGCAGGGGGAACACCGGGGAGCTGTTTTTT
>TRBV30|.|TRBJ1-1|many
CAWSVLNTEAFF
TGTGCCTGGAGTGTACTGAACACTGAAGCTTTCTTT
>TRBV20-1|.|TRBJ1-5|.
CSARSGTDSNQPQHF
TGCAGTGCTAGATCAGGGACGGATAGCAATCAGCCCCAGCATTTT
>TRBV12-3/TRBV12-4|TRBD2|TRBJ2-3|.
CASSPRTSGNTDTQYF
TGTGCCAGCAGTCCACGGACTAGCGGAAACACAGATACGCAGTATTTT
>TRBV7-9|.|TRBJ2-5|.
CASSQKKETQYF
TGTGCCAGCAGCCAAAAGAAAGAGACCCAGTACTTC
>TRBV20-1|.|TRBJ2-2|.
CSARDPGQGTKLFF
TGCAGTGCTAGAGATCCAGGTCAGGGAACCAAGCTGTTTTTT
>TRBV7-2|TRBD1|TRBJ1-6|.
CASSFPGGSYNSPLHF
TGTGCCAGCAGCTTTCCAGGGGGCTCCTATAATTCACCCCTCCACTTT
>TRBV27|.|TRBJ1-1|.
CASSRMATTEAFF
TGTGCCAGCAGTCGGATGGCCACTACTGAAGCTTTCTTT